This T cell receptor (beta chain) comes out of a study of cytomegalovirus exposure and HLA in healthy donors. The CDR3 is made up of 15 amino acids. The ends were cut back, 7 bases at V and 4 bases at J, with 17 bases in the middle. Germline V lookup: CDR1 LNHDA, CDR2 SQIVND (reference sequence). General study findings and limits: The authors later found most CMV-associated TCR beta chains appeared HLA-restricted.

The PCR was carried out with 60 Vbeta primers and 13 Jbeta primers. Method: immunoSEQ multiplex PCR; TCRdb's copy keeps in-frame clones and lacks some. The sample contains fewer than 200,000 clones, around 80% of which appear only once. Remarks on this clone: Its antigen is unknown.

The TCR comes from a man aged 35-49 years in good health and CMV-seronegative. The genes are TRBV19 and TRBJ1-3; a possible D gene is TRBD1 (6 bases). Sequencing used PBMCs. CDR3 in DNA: TGTGCCAGTACCGTGACAGGCGTACGAGGAAACACCATATATTTT. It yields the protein CASTVTGVRGNTIYF.